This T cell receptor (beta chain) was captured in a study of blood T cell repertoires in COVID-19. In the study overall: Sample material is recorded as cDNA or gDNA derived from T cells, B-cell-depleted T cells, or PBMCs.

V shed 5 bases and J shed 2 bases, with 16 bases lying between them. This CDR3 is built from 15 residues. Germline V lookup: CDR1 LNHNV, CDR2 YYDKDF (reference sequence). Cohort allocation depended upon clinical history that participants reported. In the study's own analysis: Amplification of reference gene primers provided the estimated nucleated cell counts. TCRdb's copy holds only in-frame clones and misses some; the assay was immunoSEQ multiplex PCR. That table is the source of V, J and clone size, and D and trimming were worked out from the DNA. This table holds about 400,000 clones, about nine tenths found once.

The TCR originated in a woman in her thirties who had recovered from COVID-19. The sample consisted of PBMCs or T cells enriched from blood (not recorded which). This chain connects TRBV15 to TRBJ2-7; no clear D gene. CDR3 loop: CATSETPNPAYEQYF. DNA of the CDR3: TGTGCCACCAGCGAGACTCCGAACCCTGCCTACGAGCAGTACTTC.